This TCR beta chain was recorded in a study of healthy donors' naive CD4 and CD8 T cells (dated by TCRdb to between 2014 and 2017). Regarding the research as a whole: The donors were selected to cover three age groups of six people each (20-25, 40-50 and 60-70 years), had a mean age of about 47, and were half female. The peripheral blood mononuclear cells came from some 20 individuals who were healthy and unrelated. The TCR alpha libraries followed the same workflow as the beta chain, except for a newly designed primer set that covered all functional IMGT alpha gene variants. Rearranged TCR alpha and beta chains from naive CD4+ and CD8+ T cells were sequenced in the study to test how TCR variation relates to lineage commitment. The donors were HLA-typed by sequencing at HLA-A, -B, -C, -DRB1, -DQB1 and -DPB1, using the SBTexcellerator protocol, an ABI3130xl analyzer and SBTengine software. On the study overall, not on this receptor specifically: Because alpha and beta chains were sequenced in bulk and could not be paired, the effects of the two chains in combination were not assessed. Possible repertoire bias from homeostatic proliferation of naive T cells was not directly addressed. Reportedly, most V and J gene segments showed bias between naive CD4+ and CD8+ cells, and this bias held consistently across donors regardless of HLA genotype. In both chains, CD4+ lineage was linked to a positively charged CDR3, whereas CD8+ lineage was linked to a negatively charged CDR3. Taken together, V genes, J genes and CDR3 charge appeared to account for 10% to 15% of the variance in CD4/CD8 propensity, acting in a largely additive way.

This clonotype came up once. No antigen is known for it. Per-base qualities were not stored, and no clone one base away is much larger. A single read constitutes weak evidence. Trimming takes 1 base off V and 0 bases off J; junction bases not matched to a gene: 6. Per the germline V gene, LGHNA is the CDR1 and YSLEER is the CDR2. The CDR3 sequence holds 17 residues, the cysteine and phenylalanine included. Only the CDR3 DNA is retained, 51 bases long and in frame from the first base. Cells with a CD4+CD8-CD45RO-CD45RA+ profile were isolated by FACS and defined as naive CD4+ T cells, and those with a CD8+CD4-CD45RA+CD27bright profile were defined as naive CD8+ T cells. Sorting used antibodies against CD4 (RPA-T4), CD8 (SK1), CD27 (O323), CD45RA (HI100) and CD45RO (UCHL1). Sequenced using a 454 GS FLX Titanium. A previously published linear amplification protocol was used to build TCR libraries from around 470 ng of total RNA. Sequencing was performed on the Roche/454 Genome Sequencer with Titanium chemistry. Per the original workflow: 70,000 to 100,000 rearranged TCR alpha transcripts were sequenced from 5 of the healthy donors. Duplicate transcripts were removed, and unique TCR clonotypes were defined by the CDR3 junction according to IMGT nomenclature. Logistic regression in R 2.13.0 modeled CD4 versus CD8 status as a function of V and J genes, with adjustment for donor effects and Bonferroni correction for multiple testing. TCRdb passed the public sequencing reads through fastp at Q25 and MiXCR, retaining productive beta sequences. Rows merge per CDR3 protein into single entries with the most common DNA and genes. The V and J calls reflect TCRdb's pipeline rather than the authors' work. Present in this sample are approximately 200,000 distinct CDR3 sequences, under 85% of which were seen just once. The top ten clonotypes cover 2% to 2.5% of the sample.

The V and J genes are TRBV4-3 and TRBJ2-7, with 10 junctional bases fitting TRBD1. This TCR was sampled from a pool of human donors in good health; the sample pools cells from several healthy donors. The sequenced sample consisted of naive CD4+ and CD8+ T cells sorted from blood, pooled from several donors. The intended sense of this specimen's cell subset or site label: FACS-sorted naive CD4+ (CD45RO-CD45RA+) and naive CD8+ (CD45RA+CD27bright) T cells. Here is the DNA: TGCGCCAGCAGCCAAGGGGACAGGGGACATTACTCCTACGAGCAGTACTTC. The resulting protein is CASSQGDRGHYSYEQYF.